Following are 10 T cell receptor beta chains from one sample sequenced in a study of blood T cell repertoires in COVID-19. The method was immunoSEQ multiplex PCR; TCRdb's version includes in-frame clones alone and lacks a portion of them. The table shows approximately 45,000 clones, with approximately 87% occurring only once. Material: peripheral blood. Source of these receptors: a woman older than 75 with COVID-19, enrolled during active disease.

The CDR3 coding sequence is TGTGCCACCAGTGATCCGCGGGGTAGGGTGGGTGAGCAGTTCTTC. Translation gives CATSDPRGRVGEQFF. The chain joins TRBV24-1 to TRBJ2-1, with a tentative D call TRBD2 (6 bases). The CDR3 is 15 residues long. Germline V gives CDR1 KGHDR, CDR2 SFDVKD. The germline V and J ends were trimmed by 3 bases and 9 bases, with 17 bases remaining between them.

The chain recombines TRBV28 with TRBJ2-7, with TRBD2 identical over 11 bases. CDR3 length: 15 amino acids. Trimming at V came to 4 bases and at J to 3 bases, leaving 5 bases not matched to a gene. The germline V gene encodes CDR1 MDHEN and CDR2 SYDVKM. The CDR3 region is CASSYGTSGSYEQYF. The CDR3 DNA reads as TGTGCCAGCAGTTATGGTACTAGCGGGAGCTACGAGCAGTACTTC.

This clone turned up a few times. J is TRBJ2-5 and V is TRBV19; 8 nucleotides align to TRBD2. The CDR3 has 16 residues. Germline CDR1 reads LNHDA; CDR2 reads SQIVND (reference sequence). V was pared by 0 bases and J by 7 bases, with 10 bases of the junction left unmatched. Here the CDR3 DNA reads TGTGCCAGTAGTATAGATGCGGCACGGGGGGGCGTGACCCAGTACTTC. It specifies CASSIDAARGGVTQYF.

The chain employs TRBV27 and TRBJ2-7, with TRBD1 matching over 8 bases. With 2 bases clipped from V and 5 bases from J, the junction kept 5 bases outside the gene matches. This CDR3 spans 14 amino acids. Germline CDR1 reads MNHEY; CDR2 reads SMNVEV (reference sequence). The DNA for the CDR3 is TGTGCCAGCAGTTTACAGGTGACAGGGGACGAGCAGTACTTC. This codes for CASSLQVTGDEQYF.

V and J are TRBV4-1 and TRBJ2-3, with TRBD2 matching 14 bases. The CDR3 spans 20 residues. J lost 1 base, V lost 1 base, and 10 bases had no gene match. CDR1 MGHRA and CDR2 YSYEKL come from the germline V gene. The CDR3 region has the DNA TGCGCCAGCAGCCAAGGCCCCGCTCGGGGACTAGCGGGGGGCACAGATACGCAGTATTTT. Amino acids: CASSQGPARGLAGGTDTQYF.

CDR3 in amino acids: CASSLQRGPYEQYF. DNA of the CDR3: TGTGCCAGCAGCCTACAGCGGGGCCCTTACGAGCAGTACTTC. The V and J genes are TRBV3-1 (or the pseudogene TRBV3-2) and TRBJ2-7; TRBD2 agrees at 7 bases. From germline, CDR1 is LGHDT and CDR2 YNNKEL (reference sequence). CDR3 length equals 14 residues. The V gene end was trimmed by 4 bases and the J gene end by 4 bases; junction bases not matched to a gene: 7.

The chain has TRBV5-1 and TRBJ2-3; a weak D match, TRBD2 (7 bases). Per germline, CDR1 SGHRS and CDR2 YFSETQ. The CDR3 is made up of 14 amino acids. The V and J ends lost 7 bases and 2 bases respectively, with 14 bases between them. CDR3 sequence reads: CASYTGGDTDTQYF. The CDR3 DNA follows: TGCGCCAGCTATACGGGGGGCGACACAGATACGCAGTATTTT.

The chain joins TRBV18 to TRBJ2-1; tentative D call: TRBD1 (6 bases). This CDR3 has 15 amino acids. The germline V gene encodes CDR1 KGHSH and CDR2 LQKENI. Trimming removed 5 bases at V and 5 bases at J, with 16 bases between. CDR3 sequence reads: CASSGRGTWDNEQFF. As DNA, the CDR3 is TGTGCCAGCTCAGGCAGGGGAACATGGGACAATGAGCAGTTCTTC.

The CDR3 DNA sequence: TGTGCCAGCAGTTTGGCGGGGGACACAGATACGCAGTATTTT. Translation: CASSLAGDTDTQYF. V is TRBV6-5 and J is TRBJ2-3, with TRBD2 identical over 7 bases. Germline V gene data show CDR1 as MNHEY and CDR2 as SVGAGI. The CDR3 length is 14 residues. With 4 bases clipped from V and 2 bases from J, the junction kept 3 bases outside the gene matches.

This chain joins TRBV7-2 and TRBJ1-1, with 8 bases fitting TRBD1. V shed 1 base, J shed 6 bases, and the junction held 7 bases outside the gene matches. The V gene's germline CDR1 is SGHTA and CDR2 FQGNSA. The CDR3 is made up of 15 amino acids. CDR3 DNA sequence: TGTGCCAGCAGCTTAGTGGGACAGGTTCAAGCTGAAGCTTTCTTT. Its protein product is CASSLVGQVQAEAFF.